This is a list of T cell receptor beta chains from one sample in a study of control samples from healthy donors and cancer patients. This table comes from immunoSEQ multiplex PCR, and its TCRdb copy is limited to in-frame clones, with some not included. The sample has around 130,000 clones; 85% to 95% are singletons. Sequenced input: blood. These TCRs come from a man aged 18 to 29 in good health. Both conserved end residues are part of each CDR3. Fields, in order: D gene, V gene, clone size, J gene, CDR3 DNA, CDR3 protein. The D gene is left open where the match is weak. Size is omitted from some rows. Given values are once, few, many or a class for expanded clones.

d_call: TRBD1; v_call: TRBV18; clone_size: .; j_call: TRBJ1-1; cdr3_nt: TGTGCCAGCTCACCTACAGGGGGCACTGAAGCTTTCTTT; cdr3_aa: CASSPTGGTEAFF
d_call: TRBD1; v_call: TRBV12-5; clone_size: .; j_call: TRBJ1-2; cdr3_nt: TGTGCTAGTGGTTGGGGGACAGGGGCCCTAGCTAACTATGGCTACACCTTC; cdr3_aa: CASGWGTGALANYGYTF
d_call: .; v_call: TRBV5-1; clone_size: .; j_call: TRBJ1-3; cdr3_nt: TGCGCCAGCAGCCTCGACGGACTCTCTGGAAACACCATATATTTT; cdr3_aa: CASSLDGLSGNTIYF
d_call: .; v_call: TRBV5-1; clone_size: .; j_call: TRBJ2-3; cdr3_nt: TGCGCCAGCAGCCCGGAGGCGGGAGATACGCAGTATTTT; cdr3_aa: CASSPEAGDTQYF
d_call: TRBD1; v_call: TRBV7-2; clone_size: .; j_call: TRBJ1-2; cdr3_nt: TGTGCCAGCAGCTGGGACAGCTATGGCTACACCTTC; cdr3_aa: CASSWDSYGYTF
d_call: .; v_call: TRBV30; clone_size: .; j_call: TRBJ1-1; cdr3_nt: TGTGCCTGGAGGAGAGGGCCCACTGAAGCTTTCTTT; cdr3_aa: CAWRRGPTEAFF
d_call: TRBD1; v_call: TRBV6-6; clone_size: .; j_call: TRBJ1-1; cdr3_nt: TGTGCCAGCTCGGACAGGGCAAGCGCTGAAGCTTTCTTT; cdr3_aa: CASSDRASAEAFF
d_call: .; v_call: TRBV3-1/TRBV3-2; clone_size: once; j_call: TRBJ1-1; cdr3_nt: TGTGCCAGCAGCCAAGATGAGGCGAAGAAGGACACTGAAGCTTTCTTT; cdr3_aa: CASSQDEAKKDTEAFF
d_call: .; v_call: TRBV2; clone_size: .; j_call: TRBJ1-1; cdr3_nt: TGTGCCAGCAGTCGCGAGACAGGAGGGAACACTGAAGCTTTCTTT; cdr3_aa: CASSRETGGNTEAFF
d_call: .; v_call: TRBV9; clone_size: few; j_call: TRBJ1-3; cdr3_nt: TGTGCCAGCAGTTGGGGCGGATCCGAACTTGGAAACACCATATATTTT; cdr3_aa: CASSWGGSELGNTIYF
d_call: .; v_call: TRBV5-6; clone_size: .; j_call: TRBJ1-5; cdr3_nt: TGTGCCAGCAGCTCTGACAGGAGGTGGGGATTGGATCAGCCCCAGCATTTT; cdr3_aa: CASSSDRRWGLDQPQHF
d_call: .; v_call: TRBV5-1; clone_size: once; j_call: TRBJ2-7; cdr3_nt: TGCGCCAGCAGGGTCGGAATCGAGAGGGCCTACGAGCAGTACTTC; cdr3_aa: CASRVGIERAYEQYF
d_call: .; v_call: TRBV4-1; clone_size: .; j_call: TRBJ1-5; cdr3_nt: TGCGCCAGCAGCCGATACCCTGCGGAGGGCCCGGGGCAGCCCCAGCATTTT; cdr3_aa: CASSRYPAEGPGQPQHF
d_call: TRBD2; v_call: TRBV19; clone_size: .; j_call: TRBJ2-5; cdr3_nt: TGTGCCAGTAGTACCGGGACTAGCTCCAAAGAGACCCAGTACTTC; cdr3_aa: CASSTGTSSKETQYF
d_call: TRBD1; v_call: TRBV30; clone_size: .; j_call: TRBJ1-1; cdr3_nt: TGTGCCTGGAGCGGGGACAGCGCCACTGAAGCTTTCTTT; cdr3_aa: CAWSGDSATEAFF
d_call: .; v_call: TRBV10-2; clone_size: .; j_call: TRBJ1-6; cdr3_nt: TGCGCCAGCAGTGAGGGGTTCAATTCACCCCTCCACTTT; cdr3_aa: CASSEGFNSPLHF
d_call: TRBD1; v_call: TRBV10-2; clone_size: .; j_call: TRBJ1-1; cdr3_nt: TGCGCCAGCAGTGATAGGAGGGGGCACACTGAAGCTTTCTTT; cdr3_aa: CASSDRRGHTEAFF
d_call: .; v_call: TRBV19; clone_size: .; j_call: TRBJ2-7; cdr3_nt: TGTGCCAGTAGTATTCCTTACAGGCCAGTACAGTACTTC; cdr3_aa: CASSIPYRPVQYF
d_call: .; v_call: TRBV5-6; clone_size: .; j_call: TRBJ2-3; cdr3_nt: TGTGCCAGCAGCTCAAGTGGTAGGGGCACAGATACGCAGTATTTT; cdr3_aa: CASSSSGRGTDTQYF
d_call: TRBD1; v_call: TRBV3-1/TRBV3-2; clone_size: .; j_call: TRBJ2-4; cdr3_nt: TGTGCCAGCAGCCCACCCGGACAGGGATTCAAAAACATTCAGTACTTC; cdr3_aa: CASSPPGQGFKNIQYF
d_call: TRBD1; v_call: TRBV4-1; clone_size: .; j_call: TRBJ2-5; cdr3_nt: TGCGCCAGCAGCCGACAGGGGGTGGACCAAGAGACCCAGTACTTC; cdr3_aa: CASSRQGVDQETQYF
d_call: .; v_call: TRBV6-5; clone_size: once; j_call: TRBJ2-7; cdr3_nt: TGTGCCAGCAAATACCGGGGACAAACCTACGAGCAGTACTTC; cdr3_aa: CASKYRGQTYEQYF
d_call: .; v_call: TRBV6-5; clone_size: once; j_call: TRBJ2-5; cdr3_nt: TGTGCCAGCAGTTACTTCGACAGGCAAGAGACCCAGTACTTC; cdr3_aa: CASSYFDRQETQYF
d_call: .; v_call: TRBV5-1; clone_size: .; j_call: TRBJ2-7; cdr3_nt: TGCGCCAGCAGCTTGGCCAGTCACCACGAGCAGTACTTC; cdr3_aa: CASSLASHHEQYF
d_call: TRBD2; v_call: TRBV5-6; clone_size: .; j_call: TRBJ2-7; cdr3_nt: TGTGCCAGCAGCAGGCTAGCGGCTTCTCTCGAGCAGTACTTC; cdr3_aa: CASSRLAASLEQYF
d_call: TRBD1; v_call: TRBV10-3; clone_size: .; j_call: TRBJ1-2; cdr3_nt: TGTGCCATCAGTGTGGGACAGGGTGTCTCTGGCTACACCTTC; cdr3_aa: CAISVGQGVSGYTF
d_call: .; v_call: TRBV6-6; clone_size: .; j_call: TRBJ2-7; cdr3_nt: TGTGCCAGCAGTAAGGGAGGCGAGTACGAGCAGTACTTC; cdr3_aa: CASSKGGEYEQYF
d_call: .; v_call: TRBV7-9; clone_size: .; j_call: TRBJ1-1; cdr3_nt: TGTGCCAGCAGCCATCCAGGGGAGAACACTGAAGCTTTCTTT; cdr3_aa: CASSHPGENTEAFF
d_call: .; v_call: TRBV4-1; clone_size: .; j_call: TRBJ1-5; cdr3_nt: TGCGCCAGCAGCCACGCCGCCAGGTATAGCAATCAGCCCCAGCATTTT; cdr3_aa: CASSHAARYSNQPQHF
d_call: .; v_call: TRBV6-5; clone_size: .; j_call: TRBJ1-1; cdr3_nt: TGTGCCAGCACCGTGACAGCGAACACTGAAGCTTTCTTT; cdr3_aa: CASTVTANTEAFF
d_call: .; v_call: TRBV7-9; clone_size: .; j_call: TRBJ1-1; cdr3_nt: TGTGCCAGCGAACAGGAGCAGAACACTGAAGCTTTCTTT; cdr3_aa: CASEQEQNTEAFF
d_call: TRBD1; v_call: TRBV9; clone_size: .; j_call: TRBJ1-1; cdr3_nt: TGTGCCAGCAGTGCGATCAGGGGGGGCACTGAAGCTTTCTTT; cdr3_aa: CASSAIRGGTEAFF
d_call: TRBD1; v_call: TRBV5-1; clone_size: .; j_call: TRBJ1-1; cdr3_nt: TGCGCCAGCAGCTTGGGACAGGGGGATGCTGAAGCTTTCTTT; cdr3_aa: CASSLGQGDAEAFF
d_call: .; v_call: TRBV10-2; clone_size: .; j_call: TRBJ1-6; cdr3_nt: TGCGCCAGCAGTAAGGACGGAGATAATTCACCCCTCCACTTT; cdr3_aa: CASSKDGDNSPLHF
d_call: TRBD1; v_call: TRBV5-4; clone_size: .; j_call: TRBJ1-1; cdr3_nt: TGTGCCAGCAGCCCTGGGACAGGGGGGAACACTGAAGCTTTCTTT; cdr3_aa: CASSPGTGGNTEAFF
d_call: .; v_call: TRBV9; clone_size: .; j_call: TRBJ1-2; cdr3_nt: TGTGCCAGCAGCGTAGGAGGGGGGGGACTAGGAGGCTACACCTTC; cdr3_aa: CASSVGGGGLGGYTF
d_call: .; v_call: TRBV19; clone_size: .; j_call: TRBJ2-7; cdr3_nt: TGTGCCAGTAGTGAGATCGCGGCAGGGATATACGAGCAGTACTTC; cdr3_aa: CASSEIAAGIYEQYF
d_call: TRBD1; v_call: TRBV4-1; clone_size: .; j_call: TRBJ1-5; cdr3_nt: TGCGCCAGCAGCCTCCGGACAGGGAGCAATCAGCCCCAGCATTTT; cdr3_aa: CASSLRTGSNQPQHF
d_call: .; v_call: TRBV30; clone_size: .; j_call: TRBJ2-2; cdr3_nt: TGTGCCTGGAGTGTTGGGGCCGGGGAGCTGTTTTTT; cdr3_aa: CAWSVGAGELFF
d_call: TRBD1; v_call: TRBV28; clone_size: once; j_call: TRBJ1-1; cdr3_nt: TGTGCCAGCAGATTACAGGGGGACACTGAAGCTTTCTTT; cdr3_aa: CASRLQGDTEAFF
d_call: .; v_call: TRBV4-2; clone_size: .; j_call: TRBJ1-3; cdr3_nt: TGTGCCAGCAGCCGGGAGGACGGGGACTCTGGAAACACCATATATTTT; cdr3_aa: CASSREDGDSGNTIYF
d_call: .; v_call: TRBV29-1; clone_size: .; j_call: TRBJ1-2; cdr3_nt: TGCAGCGTTGGCAGGGCGGGAGGCTACACCTTC; cdr3_aa: CSVGRAGGYTF